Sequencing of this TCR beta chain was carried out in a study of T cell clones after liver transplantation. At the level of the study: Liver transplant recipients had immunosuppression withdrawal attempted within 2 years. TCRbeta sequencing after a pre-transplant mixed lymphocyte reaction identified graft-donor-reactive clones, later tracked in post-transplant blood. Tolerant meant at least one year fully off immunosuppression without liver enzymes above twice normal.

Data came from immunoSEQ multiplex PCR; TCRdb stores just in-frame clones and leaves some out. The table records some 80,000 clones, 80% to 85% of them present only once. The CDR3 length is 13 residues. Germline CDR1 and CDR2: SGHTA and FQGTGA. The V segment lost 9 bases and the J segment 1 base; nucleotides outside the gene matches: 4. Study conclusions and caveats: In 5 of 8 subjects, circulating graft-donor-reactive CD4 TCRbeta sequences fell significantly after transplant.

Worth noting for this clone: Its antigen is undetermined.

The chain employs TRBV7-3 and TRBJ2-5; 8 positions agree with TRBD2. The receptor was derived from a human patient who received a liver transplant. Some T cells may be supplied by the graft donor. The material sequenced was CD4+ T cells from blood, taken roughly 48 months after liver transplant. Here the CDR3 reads CASSRGAQETQYF. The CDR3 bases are TGTGCCAGTTCGCGGGGGGCCCAAGAGACCCAGTACTTC.